The rows below give T cell receptor beta chains drawn from one sample of a study of blood T cell repertoires in COVID-19. This table comes from immunoSEQ multiplex PCR, and its TCRdb copy is limited to in-frame clones, with some not included. Counted here are 30,000 to 35,000 clones, around 86% occurring once; the ten biggest clones make up 10%. The sequencing sample was made of peripheral blood. The receptors originated from a man older than 75 with active COVID-19. Both conserved end residues are part of each CDR3. A D gene is named only where the DNA matches it firmly. Clone size is stated in some rows and not others, as once, few, many or a class when expanded.

>TRBJ1-4|TRBD1|.|TRBV7-2|14
TGTGCCACCTCGGGGACAGGAGCTAATGAAAAACTGTTTTTT
CATSGTGANEKLFF
>TRBJ2-3|TRBD2|.|TRBV5-6|17
TGTGCCAGCAGCGAATTAGCGGGAGAGGCGGGTAGAGATACGCAGTATTTT
CASSELAGEAGRDTQYF
>TRBJ1-5|.|.|TRBV19|14
TGTGCCAGTAGCCCCGACAGTGGCAATCAGCCCCAGCATTTT
CASSPDSGNQPQHF
>TRBJ1-1|TRBD1|.|TRBV19|13
TGTGCCAGTAGTGAGGGACAGGGCGGGAAAGCTTTCTTT
CASSEGQGGKAFF
>TRBJ1-4|.|.|TRBV10-3|15
TGTGCCATCAGTGACAGGGTGGATGGGGATGAAAAACTGTTTTTT
CAISDRVDGDEKLFF
>TRBJ2-3|TRBD2|.|TRBV3-1/TRBV3-2|16
TGTGCCAGCAGCTCACGCGGGACTAGACCCACAGATACGCAGTATTTT
CASSSRGTRPTDTQYF
>TRBJ2-2|TRBD2|.|TRBV7-6|16
TGTGCCAGCAGTCCAAGGACTAGCGGGAGCACCGGGGAGCTGTTTTTT
CASSPRTSGSTGELFF
>TRBJ2-7|.|.|TRBV19|14
TGTGCCAGTAGTAAAGGGTCGCTGGGGCAAGAGCAGTACTTC
CASSKGSLGQEQYF
>TRBJ2-3|.|.|TRBV28|12
TGTGCCAGCAGATACAACACAGATACGCAGTATTTT
CASRYNTDTQYF
>TRBJ2-2|.|.|TRBV24-1|13
TGTGCCACCAGTGAAGGGGGAACCGGGGAGCTGTTTTTT
CATSEGGTGELFF
>TRBJ2-2|.|.|TRBV27|16
TGTGCCAGCCCTCGCTCCCGTTCAGGTGATACCGGGGAGCTGTTTTTT
CASPRSRSGDTGELFF
>TRBJ2-2|.|.|TRBV5-1|15
TGCGCCAGCAGCTCCAACGGGGAACCCAGGGGGGAGCTGTTTTTT
CASSSNGEPRGELFF
>TRBJ1-2|.|.|TRBV7-9|14
TGTGCCAGCAGCTTACAGGCTACTAACTATGGCTACACCTTC
CASSLQATNYGYTF
>TRBJ2-7|TRBD2|.|TRBV3-1/TRBV3-2|15
TGTGCCAGCAGCCAAGAGTCCAGCGGGAGGTACGAGCAGTACTTC
CASSQESSGRYEQYF
>TRBJ1-5|TRBD1|once|TRBV19|13
TGTGCCAGTGGTGACAGGGGCAATCAGCCCCAGCATTTT
CASGDRGNQPQHF